The 16 T cell receptor beta chains presented below share a single source sample, sequenced in a study of blood T cell repertoires in COVID-19. Method: immunoSEQ multiplex PCR; TCRdb's copy keeps in-frame clones and lacks some. Counted here are 250,000 to 300,000 clones, approximately 89% occurring once; the ten biggest clones make up approximately 1.8%. Material: PBMCs or T cells enriched from blood (not recorded which). All receptors derive from a woman aged 55-69 years who had recovered from COVID-19.

The V call is TRBV28, the J call TRBJ1-1, with 9 positions matching TRBD1. V trimming: 4 bases; J trimming: 4 bases; junction bases outside the gene matches: 7. The CDR3 spans 15 residues. CDR1 and CDR2 from the germline V gene are MDHEN and SYDVKM. The CDR3, as DNA: TGTGCCAGCAGTTACCCGACAGGGGGGGGCACTGAAGCTTTCTTT. This translates into CASSYPTGGGTEAFF.

The rearrangement links TRBV11-3 to TRBJ2-2; D is undetermined. Germline lookup yields CDR1 SGHNT and CDR2 YENEEA. The ends were cut back, 6 bases at V and 5 bases at J, with 7 bases in the middle. There are 12 residues in the CDR3. CDR3 bases: TGTGCCAGCAGTCGGTGGACCGGGGAGCTGTTTTTT. Its translation: CASSRWTGELFF.

CDR3 DNA: TGTGCCAGCAGCTTGGACAGGGGGACCAAAAACATTCAGTACTTC. This gives the protein CASSLDRGTKNIQYF. V usage is TRBV5-4 and J usage is TRBJ2-4; 8 bases are shared with TRBD1. With 0 bases clipped from V and 2 bases from J, the junction kept 1 base outside the gene matches. The CDR3 covers 15 residues. Germline V gene data show CDR1 as SGHNT and CDR2 as YYREEE (reference sequence).

This rearrangement joins TRBV3-1 (or the pseudogene TRBV3-2) to TRBJ1-4, with 10 bases aligning to TRBD1. J lost 7 bases, V lost 5 bases, and 10 bases had no gene match. This CDR3 contains 16 residues. The germline CDR1 and CDR2 sequences are LGHDT and YNNKEL (reference sequence). The CDR3 protein is CASSGRDRGQGEKLFF. In nucleotides, the CDR3 is TGTGCCAGCAGCGGCCGGGACAGGGGCCAAGGTGAAAAACTGTTTTTT.

This chain joins TRBV30 and TRBJ2-1; D might be TRBD1 (5 bases). V shed 5 bases and J shed 0 bases, with 11 bases lying between them. The CDR3 has 14 residues. Germline assignment: CDR1 GTSNPN and CDR2 SVGIG (reference sequence). DNA of the CDR3: TGTGCCTGGGCACGACAGAACTCCTACAATGAGCAGTTCTTC. It specifies CAWARQNSYNEQFF.

This clone has a single count. The chain carries TRBV19 and TRBJ2-7; TRBD1 matches 8 bases. The CDR3 extends over 14 amino acids. Germline CDR1 and CDR2: LNHDA and SQIVND (reference sequence). V trimming: 4 bases; J trimming: 3 bases; junction bases outside the gene matches: 5. CDR3 loop: CASSSRDRLYEQYF. The CDR3 nucleotides read TGTGCCAGTAGTAGCCGGGACAGGCTCTACGAGCAGTACTTC.

CDR3 in amino acids: CASSLSGSGDTQYF. CDR3 sequence (DNA): TGTGCCAGCAGCTTGAGCGGGAGTGGAGATACGCAGTATTTT. The chain combines TRBV27 with TRBJ2-3; the match to TRBD2 covers 8 bases. V lost 6 bases and J lost 5; bases outside the gene matches: 7. The CDR3 sequence is 14 residues long. The V gene's germline CDR1 is MNHEY and CDR2 SMNVEV (reference sequence).

V and J are TRBV9 and TRBJ2-1; 8 positions agree with TRBD2. The CDR3 extends over 13 amino acids. V lost 7 bases and J lost 7; bases outside the gene matches: 7. Germline V lookup: CDR1 SGDLS, CDR2 YYNGEE. The CDR3 spells CASSRSGGNEQFF. CDR3 nucleotide sequence: TGTGCCAGCTCCCGATCGGGGGGGAATGAGCAGTTCTTC.

The chain is built from TRBV6-1 and TRBJ1-2; unclear D gene. CDR3 length: 12 residues. Looked up from germline, CDR1 is MNHNS and CDR2 is SASEGT. The germline V and J ends were trimmed by 3 bases and 1 base, with 3 bases remaining between them. CDR3 residues: CASSDSNYGYTF. The DNA for the CDR3 is TGTGCCAGCAGTGACAGTAACTATGGCTACACCTTC.

The genes are TRBV27 and TRBJ2-1, with a tentative D call TRBD1 (9 bases). Germline-derived CDR1 and CDR2 are MNHEY and SMNVEV (reference sequence). The CDR3 has 15 amino acids. The ends were cut back, 7 bases at V and 6 bases at J, with 19 bases in the middle. The DNA for the CDR3 is TGTGCCAGCACCTTAGCGGGACAGGGACCCAATGAGCAGTTCTTC. Translation: CASTLAGQGPNEQFF.

In DNA, the CDR3 is TGCAGCGTTGGACAGGGGATTGACACCGGGGAGCTGTTTTTT. This sequence encodes CSVGQGIDTGELFF. This sequence joins TRBV29-1 and TRBJ2-2; 8 bases fit TRBD1. This CDR3 region has 14 residues. Germline CDR1 reads SQVTM; CDR2 reads ANQGSEA. V was clipped by 4 bases and J by 3 bases; unmatched bases: 4.

V is TRBV15 and J is TRBJ2-7; a possible D gene is TRBD2 (5 bases). The CDR3 consists of 15 residues. CDR1 LNHNV and CDR2 YYDKDF come from the germline V gene (reference sequence). V lost 0 bases and J 3 bases, leaving 12 bases between the germline ends. Here the CDR3 reads CATSRDRGGYYEQYF. The CDR3 DNA follows: TGTGCCACCAGCAGAGACCGTGGAGGTTACTACGAGCAGTACTTC. Full variable domain (outside the CDR3, taken from reference TRBV15 and TRBJ2-7): DAMVIQNPRYQVTQFGKPVTLSCSQTLNHNVMYWYQQKSSQAPKLLFHYYDKDFNNEADTPDNFQSRRPNTSFCFLDIRSPGLGDTAMYLCATSRDRGGYYEQYFGPGTRLTVT.

The chain uses TRBV18 and TRBJ2-2; 9 bases fit TRBD2. The CDR3 spans 16 residues. Per the germline V gene, CDR1 is KGHSH and CDR2 is LQKENI. Trimming removed 6 bases from V and 3 bases from J; junction bases left unmatched: 8. The CDR3 reads CASSARIAGDTGELFF. DNA for the CDR3: TGTGCCAGCTCGGCGCGTATAGCGGGAGACACCGGGGAGCTGTTTTTT.

This clone was observed once. The gene calls are TRBV28 and TRBJ1-4; possibly TRBD1 for D (5 bases). The CDR3 contains 15 residues. Germline CDR1 and CDR2: MDHEN and SYDVKM. With 3 bases removed from V and 7 bases from J, the gap between germline ends came to 15 bases. The CDR3 coding sequence is TGTGCCAGCAGTTTTGGTTCAGGGTATGGTGAAAAACTGTTTTTT. This translates into CASSFGSGYGEKLFF.

The rearrangement links TRBV12-3 or TRBV12-4 to TRBJ1-1; 7 bases are a match to TRBD1. This CDR3 contains 12 residues. The trim removed 6 bases at V and 8 bases at J, leaving 6 bases unmatched. The CDR3: CASRGQPLEAFF. The CDR3 region has the DNA TGTGCCAGCAGGGGACAGCCTCTAGAAGCTTTCTTT.

This chain uses TRBV15 with TRBJ2-1, with TRBD2 matching over 8 bases. With 3 bases clipped from V and 7 bases from J, the junction kept 8 bases outside the gene matches. Germline loops: CDR1 LNHNV, CDR2 YYDKDF (reference sequence). The CDR3 is made up of 15 amino acids. Here the CDR3 reads CATSSGGLAGNEQFF. CDR3 bases: TGTGCCACCAGCAGCGGAGGACTAGCCGGGAATGAGCAGTTCTTC.